Only one count was recorded for the clone carrying this T cell receptor beta chain. Its antigen is undetermined. This sample is part of a study of T cells after posttransplantation cyclophosphamide. Study-wide findings and caveats: Recipient CMV seropositivity and CMV reactivation strongly tracked TRB clonality.

Libraries were prepared by immunoSEQ multiplex PCR; TCRdb keeps only in-frame clonotypes and omits some of them. The sample contains several thousand clones, 80% to 95% of which appear only once. This related bone marrow graft donor gave peripheral blood on the day of marrow donation. This receptor was taken from a woman aged 45-65 years in good health and a related stem cell transplant donor. The sequenced material came from CD4+ T cells sorted from blood.

CDR3 region: CASSSYRGRSNSPLHF. The DNA for the CDR3 is TGTGCCAGCAGCTCATACAGGGGAAGATCTAATTCACCCCTCCACTTT. V is TRBV5-8 and J is TRBJ1-6, with 7 positions matching TRBD1. Germline CDR1 reads SGHTS; CDR2 reads YDEGEE. This CDR3 spans 16 amino acids. The V and J ends lost 3 bases and 6 bases, in that order; junction bases with no gene match: 9.